The 5 T cell receptor beta chains presented below share a single source sample, sequenced in a study of T cell responses to AZD1222 COVID-19 vaccine. TCRdb's copy holds only in-frame clones and misses some; the assay was immunoSEQ multiplex PCR. The sample carries 180,000 or so clones, roughly 94% recorded once. Source: peripheral blood, taken 28 days after the second AZD1222 dose. The receptor set was obtained from an adult who received the AZD1222 COVID-19 vaccine.

V is TRBV28 and J is TRBJ1-1; a possible D gene is TRBD1 (5 bases). Germline V lookup: CDR1 MDHEN, CDR2 SYDVKM. V was trimmed by 5 bases and J by 6 bases, leaving 25 bases between them. The length of the CDR3 is 17 residues. The CDR3 DNA is TGTGCCAGCAGTCGACCGACATCAGGGAAGGCGGGACCTGAAGCTTTCTTT. It encodes CASSRPTSGKAGPEAFF. The variable domain in full, with the rest retrieved from reference TRBV28 and TRBJ1-1, is DVKVTQSSRYLVKRTGEKVFLECVQDMDHENMFWYRQDPGLGLRLIYFSYDVKMKEKGDIPEGYSVSREKKERFSLILESASTNQTSMYLCASSRPTSGKAGPEAFFGQGTRLTVV.

The chain has TRBV19 and TRBJ1-6; D is possibly TRBD1 (6 bases). The length of the CDR3 is 16 residues. V was trimmed by 2 bases and J by 3 bases, leaving 11 bases between them. CDR1 is LNHDA and CDR2 is SQIVND in the germline V gene (reference sequence). CDR3 coding DNA: TGTGCCAGTAGTATAACGGGACAACACTATAATTCACCCCTCCACTTT. Its translation is CASSITGQHYNSPLHF.

The V call is TRBV9, the J call TRBJ2-3, with 11 bases matching TRBD2. The CDR3 is 19 amino acids. J gave up 2 bases and V 4 bases, and 15 bases lay outside the gene matches. CDR1 is SGDLS and CDR2 is YYNGEE in the germline V gene. CDR3 sequence: CASSSPTPGLAGNTDTQYF. The CDR3 coding sequence is TGTGCCAGCAGCTCACCGACCCCAGGACTAGCGGGCAACACAGATACGCAGTATTTT.

The rearrangement uses TRBV19 and TRBJ2-5, with 7 bases fitting TRBD1. Germline V CDR1 and CDR2: LNHDA, SQIVND (reference sequence). CDR3 length: 13 amino acids. V shed 8 bases and J 4 bases; nucleotides not matched to a gene: 7. The CDR3 sequence: CASADRAGETQYF. In DNA form, the CDR3 reads TGTGCCAGTGCAGACAGGGCGGGAGAGACCCAGTACTTC.

The J gene is TRBJ1-4, the V gene TRBV2, with D unresolved. The CDR3 extends over 15 amino acids. Germline V gene lookup returns CDR1 SNHLY and CDR2 FYNNEI. V was shortened by 8 bases and J by 5 bases, with 18 bases between the two germline ends. The CDR3 nucleotides are TGTGCCAGCTCGGAGGGTACAATGGGAAATGAAAAACTGTTTTTT. Amino acid sequence: CASSEGTMGNEKLFF.